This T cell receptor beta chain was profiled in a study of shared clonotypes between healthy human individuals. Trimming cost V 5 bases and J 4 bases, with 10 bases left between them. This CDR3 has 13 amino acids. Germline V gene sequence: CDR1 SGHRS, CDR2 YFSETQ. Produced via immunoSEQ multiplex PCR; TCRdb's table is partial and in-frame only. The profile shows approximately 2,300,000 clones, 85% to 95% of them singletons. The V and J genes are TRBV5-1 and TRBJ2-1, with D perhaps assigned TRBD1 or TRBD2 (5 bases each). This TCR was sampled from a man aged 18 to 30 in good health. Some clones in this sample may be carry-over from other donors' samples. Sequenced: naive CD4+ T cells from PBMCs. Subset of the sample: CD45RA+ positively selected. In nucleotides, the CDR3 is TGCGCCAGCAGGAGGGACGAATACAATGAGCAGTTCTTC. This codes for CASRRDEYNEQFF.